The 10 T cell receptor beta chains below all came from one sample that was sequenced in a study of shared clonotypes between healthy human individuals. Clones were read by immunoSEQ multiplex PCR, and TCRdb kept only the in-frame ones, dropping some. Of some 1 million clones in the sample, approximately 70% were seen once. Specimen: memory CD4+ T cells sorted from blood. Regarding subset: CD45RA-negative fraction. The receptors shown here come from a man between 18 and 29 years old in good health.

The CDR3 DNA reads as TGTGCCAGCAGCCACTCTGACAACTATGGCTACACCTTC. Translated, it gives CASSHSDNYGYTF. J is TRBJ1-2 and V is TRBV16; D gene ambiguous. V dropped 3 bases and J dropped 2 bases, with 7 bases sitting between them. Germline CDR1 is KGHSY and CDR2 is FQNENV. The CDR3 is 13 amino acids.

In its sample, this clone was seen once. The genes are TRBV11-2 and TRBJ2-3; D gene ambiguous. Germline V gene sequence: CDR1 SGHAT, CDR2 FQNNGV. The CDR3 loop spans 17 amino acids. Trimming left V 5 bases short and J 2 bases short, with 20 bases between. The DNA of the CDR3 is TGTGCCAGCAGCCCCCCTTCGAGGTCTAGAGACACAGATACGCAGTATTTT. Amino acid sequence: CASSPPSRSRDTDTQYF.

The rearrangement links TRBV11-2 to TRBJ1-1; no clear D gene. Trimming shortened V by 5 bases and J by 3 bases, and 4 bases separated the two germline ends. This CDR3 has 11 amino acids. Germline loops: CDR1 SGHAT, CDR2 FQNNGV. The CDR3 nucleotides are TGTGCCAGCAGCGGCTACACTGAAGCTTTCTTT. Its protein product is CASSGYTEAFF.

The rearrangement joins TRBV5-4 to TRBJ2-2; a weak D match, TRBD2 (6 bases). The V and J ends lost 3 bases and 6 bases respectively, with 12 bases between them. The germline V gene has CDR1 SGHNT and CDR2 YYREEE (reference sequence). The CDR3 length is 14 residues. The CDR3, as DNA: TGTGCCAGCAGCTCGGGACTCTCCTCCGGGGAGCTGTTTTTT. Translating gives CASSSGLSSGELFF.

There are a few counts of this clone. The rearrangement joins TRBV5-4 to TRBJ2-1, with a weak D call TRBD2 (6 bases). Trimming left V 4 bases short and J 0 bases short, with 17 bases between. Germline-derived CDR1 and CDR2 are SGHNT and YYREEE (reference sequence). The length of the CDR3 is 17 residues. CDR3 loop: CASSPPRGTSSYNEQFF. The CDR3, as DNA: TGTGCCAGCAGCCCCCCACGGGGGACCAGCTCCTACAATGAGCAGTTCTTC.

The chain employs TRBV9 and TRBJ2-3, with 7 bases that match TRBD2. V was pared by 4 bases and J by 0 bases, with 8 bases of the junction left unmatched. Germline V gene data show CDR1 as SGDLS and CDR2 as YYNGEE. The length of the CDR3 is 16 residues. CDR3 region: CASSPFGGGSTDTQYF. The DNA for the CDR3 is TGTGCCAGCAGCCCCTTTGGGGGAGGGAGCACAGATACGCAGTATTTT. The full variable domain, with the rest looked up from reference TRBV9 and TRBJ2-3, is DSGVTQTPKHLITATGQRVTLRCSPRSGDLSVYWYQQSLDQGLQFLIQYYNGEERAKGNILERFSAQQFPDLHSELNLSSLELGDSALYFCASSPFGGGSTDTQYFGPGTRLTVL.

The rearrangement joins TRBV5-4 to TRBJ2-2; the match to TRBD2 covers 11 bases. The germline V gene encodes CDR1 SGHNT and CDR2 YYREEE (reference sequence). The CDR3 runs to 17 residues. The V segment lost 0 bases and the J segment 8 bases; nucleotides outside the gene matches: 9. CDR3 sequence reads: CASSLADSGRAFGELFF. The DNA for the CDR3 is TGTGCCAGCAGCTTGGCGGATAGCGGGAGGGCCTTTGGGGAGCTGTTTTTT.

The CDR3 coding sequence is TGTGCCAGCAGCCTGGGTGAAGGGCCCCAGCATTTT. Protein product: CASSLGEGPQHF. V and J are TRBV7-9 and TRBJ1-5; no firm D call. This CDR3 comprises 12 residues. From germline, CDR1 is SEHNR and CDR2 FQNEAQ (reference sequence). Trimming took off 5 bases at V and 9 bases at J, with 11 bases between the two ends.

This clone was observed a few times. The chain uses TRBV9 and TRBJ2-7, with D possibly matching TRBD2 (6 bases). The CDR3 contains 19 residues. The germline CDR1 and CDR2 sequences are SGDLS and YYNGEE. The germline V and J ends were trimmed by 4 bases and 0 bases, with 26 bases remaining between them. The CDR3, as DNA: TGTGCCAGCAGCAGCGTAGAGGCCGGGACTTTTCGTAGCTCCTACGAGCAGTACTTC. It yields the protein CASSSVEAGTFRSSYEQYF. Full variable domain (remainder filled in from reference TRBV9 and TRBJ2-7): DSGVTQTPKHLITATGQRVTLRCSPRSGDLSVYWYQQSLDQGLQFLIQYYNGEERAKGNILERFSAQQFPDLHSELNLSSLELGDSALYFCASSSVEAGTFRSSYEQYFGPGTRLTVT.

In this sample, this clone turned up once. This chain joins TRBV6-5 and TRBJ2-5; perhaps D is TRBD1 or TRBD2 (5 bases each). Near its end, the DNA agrees better with TRBJ2-7, so the J call may be wrong. The CDR3 runs 11 residues. The germline V gene encodes CDR1 MNHEY and CDR2 SVGAGI. CDR3 in amino acids: CATTNGGEQYF. The CDR3 DNA is TGTGCCACCACCAATGGGGGCGAGCAGTACTTC.